The 14 T cell receptor beta chains listed next were all sequenced from one sample in a study of immune evolution from preneoplasia to lung adenocarcinoma. Profiling relied on immunoSEQ multiplex PCR, and the TCRdb table lists in-frame clones only, not all of them. This table holds 35,000 to 40,000 clones, about 74% found once. The sequenced sample was FFPE invasive lung adenocarcinoma tissue. Every receptor here comes from a person aged 55 to 69 with lung adenocarcinoma.

This chain connects TRBV4-2 to TRBJ2-6, with 7 bases aligning to TRBD1. J lost 0 bases, V lost 4 bases, and 6 bases had no gene match. This CDR3 contains 17 residues. Germline V gene lookup returns CDR1 LGHNA and CDR2 YNFKEQ. CDR3 amino acids: CASSPRQGDSGANVLTF. DNA of the CDR3: TGTGCCAGCAGCCCGCGACAGGGAGACTCTGGGGCCAACGTCCTGACTTTC.

The V gene is TRBV29-1, the J gene TRBJ1-2; D gene uncertain. The CDR3 runs 12 residues. Germline V gene lookup returns CDR1 SQVTM and CDR2 ANQGSEA. Trimming pared 4 bases from V and 2 bases from J, leaving 8 bases between. The DNA for the CDR3 is TGCAGCGTTGCACAGTTCAACTATGGCTACACCTTC. Amino acid sequence: CSVAQFNYGYTF.

Within the sample, this clone is medium-sized (0.01 to 0.1%). The same CDR3 can be traced to other DNA sequences in this sample. This rearrangement joins TRBV2 to TRBJ1-5; tentative D call: TRBD1 (6 bases). Per germline, CDR1 SNHLY and CDR2 FYNNEI. The CDR3 consists of 14 residues. V shed 4 bases and J shed 2 bases, with 9 bases lying between them. Here the CDR3 DNA reads TGTGCCAGCAGTGCGACAGGAGGCAATCAGCCCCAGCATTTT. It codes for CASSATGGNQPQHF.

The chain employs TRBV2 and TRBJ2-1; TRBD2 matches 10 bases. Trimming at V came to 7 bases and at J to 8 bases, leaving 2 bases not matched to a gene. Germline-derived CDR1 and CDR2 are SNHLY and FYNNEI. The CDR3 has 12 amino acids. The CDR3 reads CASIAGGHEQFF. CDR3 sequence (DNA): TGTGCCAGCATAGCGGGAGGCCATGAGCAGTTCTTC. The full variable domain, in which reference TRBV2 and TRBJ2-1 provide the parts outside the CDR3, is EPEVTQTPSHQVTQMGQEVILRCVPISNHLYFYWYRQILGQKVEFLVSFYNNEISEKSEIFDDQFSVERPDGSNFTLKIRSTKLEDSAMYFCASIAGGHEQFFGPGTRLTVL.

This clone was detected once. One end of the junction does not line up with germline, which may come from a read error. This chain connects TRBV6-1 to TRBJ1-2, with no clear D. The CDR3 totals 9 residues. Germline V gene lookup returns CDR1 MNHNS and CDR2 SASEGT. The chain's CDR3 is CASPGPSSF. In DNA form, the CDR3 reads TGTGCCAGCCCCGGCCCATCATCCTTC.

V gene TRBV6-1 combines with J gene TRBJ2-1; 7 bases fit TRBD2. The V segment lost 7 bases and the J segment 3 bases; nucleotides outside the gene matches: 6. Germline CDR1 reads MNHNS; CDR2 reads SASEGT. CDR3 size: 14 residues. CDR3 sequence reads: CASIAGENYNEQFF. The CDR3 DNA follows: TGTGCCAGCATCGCGGGAGAGAACTACAATGAGCAGTTCTTC.

The chain employs TRBV11-3 and TRBJ2-5, with 12 bases fitting TRBD2. After removal of 5 bases from V and 0 bases from J, the junction contained 4 bases not matched to a gene. The germline V gene encodes CDR1 SGHNT and CDR2 YENEEA. The CDR3 is 16 residues long. CDR3 residues: CASSPWTSGNQETQYF. DNA for the CDR3: TGTGCCAGCAGCCCGTGGACTAGCGGGAACCAAGAGACCCAGTACTTC.

The chain links TRBV5-1 to TRBJ1-2; TRBD1 might be the D (6 bases). The CDR3 runs 14 residues. The V end was cut by 0 bases, the J end by 6 bases, with 12 bases between. Germline V CDR1 and CDR2: SGHRS, YFSETQ. CDR3 amino acids: CASSLATGADGYTF. In DNA, the CDR3 is TGCGCCAGCAGCTTGGCGACAGGAGCGGATGGCTACACCTTC.

The gene calls are TRBV7-2 and TRBJ2-2; no clear D gene. The germline V gene has CDR1 SGHTA and CDR2 FQGNSA. The CDR3 is 14 residues long. The V and J ends lost 5 bases and 0 bases respectively, with 7 bases between them. This chain's CDR3 is CASSPYTNTGELFF. CDR3 DNA: TGTGCCAGCAGCCCCTATACGAACACCGGGGAGCTGTTTTTT.

This clone was seen a handful of times. DNA of the CDR3: TGCAGCGCTGACGGGACTAGCGGGAACAATGAGCAGTTCTTC. This encodes CSADGTSGNNEQFF. The chain has TRBV29-1 and TRBJ2-1; TRBD2 matches at 13 bases. The CDR3 contains 14 residues. J lost 5 bases, V lost 7 bases, and 5 bases had no gene match. Per germline, CDR1 SQVTM and CDR2 ANQGSEA.

J is TRBJ1-1 and V is TRBV10-3; tentative D call: TRBD1 (5 bases). This CDR3 comprises 14 residues. V shed 2 bases and J shed 4 bases, with 11 bases lying between them. Germline V gene lookup returns CDR1 ENHRY and CDR2 SYGVKD. The CDR3 reads CAISEGGLGTEAFF. In nucleotides, the CDR3 is TGTGCCATCAGTGAGGGGGGTTTGGGCACTGAAGCTTTCTTT.

The chain is built from TRBV19 and TRBJ1-3; 9 bases are a match to TRBD1. V lost 6 bases to trimming and J lost 0 bases; unmatched junction nucleotides: 15. CDR3 length: 19 residues. CDR1 LNHDA and CDR2 SQIVND come from the germline V gene (reference sequence). CDR3 region: CASSFTSGTGSLSGNTIYF. CDR3 bases: TGTGCCAGTAGCTTCACATCAGGGACAGGGAGTCTCTCTGGAAACACCATATATTTT.

V usage is TRBV4-1 and J usage is TRBJ2-6; a possible D gene is TRBD1 (6 bases). V was pared by 6 bases and J by 4 bases, with 10 bases between. The CDR3 is 14 residues long. The V gene's germline CDR1 is MGHRA and CDR2 YSYEKL. The CDR3 here is CASSSGAGANVLTF. CDR3 DNA: TGCGCCAGCAGTTCAGGGGCCGGGGCCAACGTCCTGACTTTC.

The chain carries TRBV27 and TRBJ2-5, with TRBD2 matching 7 bases. The CDR3 is made up of 16 amino acids. V lost 8 bases and J lost 0; bases outside the gene matches: 12. Germline V gene data show CDR1 as MNHEY and CDR2 as SMNVEV (reference sequence). The CDR3 DNA follows: TGTGCCAGCTCCAAGACTAGCCGACCGTACCAAGAGACCCAGTACTTC. Protein: CASSKTSRPYQETQYF.